The 4 T cell receptor beta chains reported below all come from one sample, sequenced in a study of vaccination effects on CD4 cells after COVID-19. Clones were sequenced by immunoSEQ multiplex PCR, and TCRdb holds only the in-frame ones, with some missing. The table shows approximately 16,000 clones, with 70% occurring only once. These receptors have no identified antigens. Expansion with viral peptide pools was applied to antigen-specific CD4+ T cells by the ViraFEST assay prior to sequencing. Following culture for approximately ten days, CD4+ T cells were isolated. Vaccination of participants consisted of two doses of either the BNT162b2 or mRNA-1273 vaccine. The sequencing used CD4+ T cells from PBMCs cultured with SARS-CoV-2 spike peptides, collected after COVID-19 vaccination. Receptors were obtained from a human donor who received a COVID-19 vaccine.

Notes on this clone: Compared with germline, one end of the junction differs, possibly owing to a read error. This sequence joins TRBV25-1 and TRBJ1-1, with D unclear. Looked up from germline, CDR1 is MGHDK and CDR2 is SYGVNS. The length of the CDR3 is 13 residues. For the CDR3, the DNA is TGTGCCAGCAGTGAATCCGGGTTGGCTGACGCTTTCTTT. It specifies CASSESGLADAFF.

This clone was found a few times. The rearrangement links TRBV9 to TRBJ2-3; TRBD1 is a possible D gene (5 bases). The germline V gene encodes CDR1 SGDLS and CDR2 YYNGEE. The CDR3 is 16 amino acids. Trimming pared 0 bases from V and 0 bases from J, leaving 11 bases between. The CDR3 nucleotides are TGTGCCAGCAGCGTAGAACCAGGGCTTAGCACAGATACGCAGTATTTT. As protein: CASSVEPGLSTDTQYF.

This rearrangement joins TRBV5-4 to TRBJ2-7, with D unclear. Germline V gene data show CDR1 as SGHNT and CDR2 as YYREEE (reference sequence). This CDR3 contains 13 residues. V was cut by 0 bases and J by 6 bases, with 10 bases left in between. The CDR3 loop reads CASSLERFSEQYF. The CDR3 DNA is TGTGCCAGCAGCTTGGAACGGTTTAGCGAGCAGTACTTC.

This chain connects TRBV19 to TRBJ1-2, with D possibly TRBD1 on 6 matching bases. Germline assignment: CDR1 LNHDA and CDR2 SQIVND (reference sequence). V was shortened by 5 bases and J by 2 bases, with 9 bases between the two germline ends. There are 13 residues in the CDR3. The CDR3 here is CASSDRRNYGYTF. The DNA of the CDR3 is TGTGCCAGTAGTGACAGGCGGAACTATGGCTACACCTTC.